A single sample is the source of the 16 T cell receptor beta chains below, sequenced in a study of immune evolution from preneoplasia to lung adenocarcinoma. Produced via immunoSEQ multiplex PCR; TCRdb's table is partial and in-frame only. In the table there are some 9,500 clones, 79% of which are singletons. Sequenced material: FFPE lung adenocarcinoma in situ tissue. Source of these receptors: a person aged 80 or older with lung adenocarcinoma.

The gene calls are TRBV4-1 and TRBJ1-1; no reliable D call. The CDR3 has 13 amino acids. V dropped 4 bases and J dropped 1 base, with 7 bases sitting between them. Germline CDR1 MGHRA, CDR2 YSYEKL. Written as DNA, the CDR3 is TGCGCCAGCAGCCTGGCGGGGAACACTGAAGCTTTCTTT. It yields the protein CASSLAGNTEAFF.

The chain joins TRBV15 to TRBJ2-1; D unresolved. V gave up 1 base and J gave up 2 bases, with 9 bases separating them. Germline CDR1 LNHNV, CDR2 YYDKDF (reference sequence). The CDR3 covers 15 residues. CDR3 DNA sequence: TGTGCCACCAGCAGAGGGGCTAATCCCTACAATGAGCAGTTCTTC. Amino acids: CATSRGANPYNEQFF.

This clone was recorded a few times. The rearrangement uses TRBV4-1 and TRBJ2-6; 7 nucleotides agree with TRBD1. From germline, CDR1 is MGHRA and CDR2 YSYEKL. The V gene end was trimmed by 1 base and the J gene end by 1 base; junction bases not matched to a gene: 7. This CDR3 contains 18 residues. The CDR3 coding sequence is TGCGCCAGCAGCCAAGGGGCAGGGGGACGGTCTGGGGCCAACGTCCTGACTTTC. Encoded protein: CASSQGAGGRSGANVLTF.

The rearrangement uses TRBV4-1 and TRBJ2-7; a possible D gene is TRBD1 (7 bases). The ends were cut back, 0 bases at V and 2 bases at J, with 11 bases in the middle. In germline, CDR1 is MGHRA, CDR2 YSYEKL. The CDR3 extends over 15 amino acids. Written as DNA, the CDR3 is TGCGCCAGCAGCCAAGATGCAGGGGGGACCTACGAGCAGTACTTC. Its protein is CASSQDAGGTYEQYF.

V usage is TRBV11-2 and J usage is TRBJ1-3, with D unresolved. Germline V CDR1 and CDR2: SGHAT, FQNNGV. The CDR3 is 12 residues long. Trimming took 8 bases from V and 0 from J, leaving 5 bases between them. Here the CDR3 DNA reads TGTGCCAGCGGGAGCTCTGGAAACACCATATATTTT. It translates to CASGSSGNTIYF.

This chain links TRBV28 with TRBJ1-4, with D tentatively TRBD1 (5 bases). This CDR3 is 14 amino acids long. Germline V gene sequence: CDR1 MDHEN, CDR2 SYDVKM. V gave up 6 bases and J gave up 3 bases, with 11 bases separating them. CDR3 sequence: CASRSQVPNEKLFF. As DNA, the CDR3 is TGTGCCAGCAGATCACAGGTGCCTAATGAAAAACTGTTTTTT.

The rearrangement links TRBV29-1 to TRBJ1-2; D is unclear. Per the germline V gene, CDR1 is SQVTM and CDR2 is ANQGSEA. CDR3 length: 14 amino acids. The germline V and J ends were trimmed by 1 base and 4 bases, with 13 bases remaining between them. CDR3 sequence reads: CSVEVTASSYGYTF. CDR3 bases: TGCAGCGTTGAAGTAACAGCCTCTTCCTATGGCTACACCTTC.

CDR3 DNA: TGTGCCACCAAGGACGGTAATCAGCCCCAGCATTTT. This codes for CATKDGNQPQHF. The chain links TRBV15 to TRBJ1-5; D not certain. Germline values: CDR1 LNHNV, CDR2 YYDKDF (reference sequence). V was trimmed by 7 bases and J by 4 bases, leaving 8 bases between them. The CDR3 contains 12 residues.

The sample holds a few counts of this clone. Other DNA sequences in the same sample also yield this CDR3. The J gene is TRBJ1-1, the V gene TRBV7-2; D unclear. The ends were cut back, 1 base at V and 2 bases at J, with 11 bases in the middle. The CDR3 covers 15 residues. Germline lookup yields CDR1 SGHTA and CDR2 FQGNSA. CDR3 protein: CASSLVGNVNTEAFF. CDR3 DNA sequence: TGTGCCAGCAGCTTAGTGGGGAATGTAAACACTGAAGCTTTCTTT.

A single count supports this clone. The CDR3 reads CASSSGQGWQSPLHF. CDR3 bases: TGTGCCAGCAGCTCGGGGCAGGGGTGGCAATCACCCCTCCACTTT. The chain uses TRBV11-2 and TRBJ1-6; maybe TRBD1 (6 bases). CDR3 size: 15 residues. Germline CDR1 reads SGHAT; CDR2 reads FQNNGV. V lost 4 bases to trimming and J lost 10 bases, with 17 bases between them.

The gene calls are TRBV18 and TRBJ2-7, with 7 positions matching TRBD1. Germline CDR1 is KGHSH and CDR2 is LQKENI. J lost 4 bases, V lost 2 bases, and 5 bases had no gene match. This CDR3 region has 14 residues. This CDR3 is CASSPGDSRYEQYF. The CDR3 DNA sequence: TGTGCCAGCTCACCAGGGGACAGCCGTTACGAGCAGTACTTC.

This clone has a single count. The gene calls are TRBV18 and TRBJ2-1; either TRBD1 or TRBD2 may supply D (6 bases each). The CDR3 runs to 16 residues. Trimming cost V 3 bases and J 4 bases, with 16 bases left between them. Germline V gene data show CDR1 as KGHSH and CDR2 as LQKENI. The CDR3 DNA is TGTGCCAGCTCACCCCTGGGGGCGGGGACGTACAATGAGCAGTTCTTC. Its translation: CASSPLGAGTYNEQFF.

V is TRBV7-9 and J is TRBJ1-5, with TRBD1 as a possible D gene (5 bases). The V end was cut by 1 base, the J end by 4 bases, with 11 bases between. CDR3 size: 15 residues. The germline CDR1 and CDR2 sequences are SEHNR and FQNEAQ (reference sequence). The CDR3 coding sequence is TGTGCCAGCAGCTTAGTGGGGACTGGGAATCAGCCCCAGCATTTT. Translation gives CASSLVGTGNQPQHF. Complete variable domain (other parts from reference TRBV7-9 and TRBJ1-5): DTGVSQNPRHKITKRGQNVTFRCDPISEHNRLYWYRQTLGQGPEFLTYFQNEAQLEKSRLLSDRFSAERPKGSFSTLEIQRTEQGDSAMYLCASSLVGTGNQPQHFGDGTRLSIL.

To note about this clone: A junction end diverges from the germline sequence, so it may reflect a read error. Distinct nucleotide sequences in the sample also encode this CDR3. The chain employs TRBV29-1 and TRBJ2-5, with a weak D call TRBD2 (6 bases). The germline gives CDR1 SQVTM, CDR2 ANQGSEA. The CDR3 length is 14 residues. The CDR3 DNA follows: TGTAGCGTTGAAGTAGCGGTGCACCAAGAGACCCAGTACTTC. Translating gives CSVEVAVHQETQYF.

The J gene is TRBJ2-1, the V gene TRBV9; TRBD1 might be the D (6 bases). Germline V gene lookup returns CDR1 SGDLS and CDR2 YYNGEE. V lost 0 bases, J lost 0 bases, and 13 bases lay in between. CDR3 length: 17 residues. The CDR3 sequence is CASSVAPRGGSYNEQFF. CDR3 bases: TGTGCCAGCAGCGTAGCTCCCCGAGGGGGCTCCTACAATGAGCAGTTCTTC.

The rearrangement links TRBV28 to TRBJ1-1, with D unclear. The germline V gene has CDR1 MDHEN and CDR2 SYDVKM. Trimming cost V 4 bases and J 0 bases, with 12 bases left between them. The CDR3 consists of 15 residues. CDR3 protein: CASSSTAVMNTEAFF. Written as DNA, the CDR3 is TGTGCCAGCAGTTCAACAGCCGTCATGAACACTGAAGCTTTCTTT.